What follows describes a single TCR beta chain. The antigen is unknown. The junction had 8 bases not matched to a gene; V was cut back by 6 bases and J by 2 bases. This CDR3 is built from 16 residues. In germline, CDR1 is MNHEY, CDR2 SVGAGI. This specimen belongs to a study of T-cell memory formation after mild COVID-19. The overall study: TCR clusters mostly belonged to single donors. The study's findings and limits: Unconfirmed was the SARS-CoV-2 specificity of second-wave clones that peaked on day 37.

TCRdb re-derived calls from the 5' RACE reads in MiXCR, one entry per CDR3 protein. The repertoire includes around 150,000 distinct CDR3 sequences, more than 12% of them detected once, and 12% to 15% sits in the top ten. The sequence derives from an adult woman who had mild COVID-19 (a few samples of this study predate the infection). Cell type and time point are not known. V and J are TRBV6-5 and TRBJ1-5; 9 bases are shared with TRBD1. The sample consisted of PBMCs or a T cell subset sorted from them (not recorded which). The CDR3: CASRDRGTHGNQPQHF. For the CDR3, the DNA is TGTGCCAGCAGGGACAGGGGAACCCACGGCAATCAGCCCCAGCATTTT.